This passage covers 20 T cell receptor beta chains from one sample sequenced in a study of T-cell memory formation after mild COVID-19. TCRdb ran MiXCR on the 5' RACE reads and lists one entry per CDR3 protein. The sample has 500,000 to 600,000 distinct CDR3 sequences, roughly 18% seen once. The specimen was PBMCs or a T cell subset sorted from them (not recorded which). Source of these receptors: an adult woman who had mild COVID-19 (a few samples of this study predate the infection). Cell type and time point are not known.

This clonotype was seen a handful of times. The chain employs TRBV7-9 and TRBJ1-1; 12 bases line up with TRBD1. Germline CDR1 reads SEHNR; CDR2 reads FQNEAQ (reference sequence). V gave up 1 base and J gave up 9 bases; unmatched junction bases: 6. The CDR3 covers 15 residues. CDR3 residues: CASSLGTGTGGQAFF. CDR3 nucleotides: TGTGCCAGCAGCTTAGGAACCGGGACAGGGGGCCAAGCTTTCTTT. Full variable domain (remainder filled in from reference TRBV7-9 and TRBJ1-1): DTGVSQNPRHKITKRGQNVTFRCDPISEHNRLYWYRQTLGQGPEFLTYFQNEAQLEKSRLLSDRFSAERPKGSFSTLEIQRTEQGDSAMYLCASSLGTGTGGQAFFGQGTRLTVV.

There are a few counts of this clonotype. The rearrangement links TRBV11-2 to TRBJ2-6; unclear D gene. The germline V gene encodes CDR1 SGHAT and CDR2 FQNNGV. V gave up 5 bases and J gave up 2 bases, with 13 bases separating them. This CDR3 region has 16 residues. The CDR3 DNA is TGTGCCAGCAGCCCCACCCCCACGGCTGGGGCCAACGTCCTGACTTTC. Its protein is CASSPTPTAGANVLTF.

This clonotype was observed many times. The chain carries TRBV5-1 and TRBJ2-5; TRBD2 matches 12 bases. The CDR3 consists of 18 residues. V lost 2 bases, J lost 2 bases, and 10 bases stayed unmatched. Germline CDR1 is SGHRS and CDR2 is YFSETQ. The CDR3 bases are TGCGCCAGCAGCTTCGGACTAGCGGGAAGAGGGCCACAAGAGACCCAGTACTTC. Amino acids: CASSFGLAGRGPQETQYF.

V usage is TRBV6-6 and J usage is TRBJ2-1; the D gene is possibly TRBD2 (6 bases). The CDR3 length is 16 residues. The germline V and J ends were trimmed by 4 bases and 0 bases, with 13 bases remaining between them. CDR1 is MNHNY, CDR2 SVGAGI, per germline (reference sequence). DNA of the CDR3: TGTGCCAGCAGTTCCCCGCTCGGGAGCTCCTACAATGAGCAGTTCTTC. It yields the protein CASSSPLGSSYNEQFF.

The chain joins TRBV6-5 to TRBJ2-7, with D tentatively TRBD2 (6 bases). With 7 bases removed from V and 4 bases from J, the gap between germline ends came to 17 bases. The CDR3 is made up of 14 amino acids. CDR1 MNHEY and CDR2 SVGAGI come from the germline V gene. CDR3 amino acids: CASTQFRGKYEQYF. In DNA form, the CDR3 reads TGTGCCAGCACCCAATTTCGGGGGAAGTACGAGCAGTACTTC.

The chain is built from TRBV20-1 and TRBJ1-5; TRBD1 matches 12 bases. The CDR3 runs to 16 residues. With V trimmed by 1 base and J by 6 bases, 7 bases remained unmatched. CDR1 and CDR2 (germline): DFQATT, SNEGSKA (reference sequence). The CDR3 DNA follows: TGCAGTGCTAGAGTGGGACAGGGGGCTAGGGGTCAGCCCCAGCATTTT. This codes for CSARVGQGARGQPQHF.

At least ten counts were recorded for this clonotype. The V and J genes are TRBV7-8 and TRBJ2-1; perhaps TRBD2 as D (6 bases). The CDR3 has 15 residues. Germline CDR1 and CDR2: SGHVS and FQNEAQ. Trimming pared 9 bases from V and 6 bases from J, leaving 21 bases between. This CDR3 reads CASTPPWGETNEQFF. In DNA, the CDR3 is TGTGCCAGTACCCCCCCTTGGGGGGAGACCAATGAGCAGTTCTTC.

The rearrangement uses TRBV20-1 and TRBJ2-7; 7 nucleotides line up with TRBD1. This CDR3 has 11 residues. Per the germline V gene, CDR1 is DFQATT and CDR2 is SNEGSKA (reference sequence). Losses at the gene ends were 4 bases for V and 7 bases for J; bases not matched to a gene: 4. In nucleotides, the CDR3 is TGCAGTGCTACCAGGGGGAATGAGCAGTACTTC. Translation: CSATRGNEQYF.

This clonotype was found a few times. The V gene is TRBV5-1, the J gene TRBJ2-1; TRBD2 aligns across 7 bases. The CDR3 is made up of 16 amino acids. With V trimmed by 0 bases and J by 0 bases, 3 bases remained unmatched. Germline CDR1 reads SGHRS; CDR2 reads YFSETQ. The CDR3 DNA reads TGCGCCAGCAGCTTGGTAGCGGGTTTCTCCTACAATGAGCAGTTCTTC. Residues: CASSLVAGFSYNEQFF.

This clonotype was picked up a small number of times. The CDR3 DNA follows: TGCAGTGCTAGAGGACAGCCTGGAAACACCATATATTTT. It codes for CSARGQPGNTIYF. This chain joins TRBV20-1 and TRBJ1-3; TRBD1 is a possible D gene (5 bases). Trimming left V 1 base short and J 2 bases short, with 6 bases between. This CDR3 has 13 residues. In germline, CDR1 is DFQATT, CDR2 SNEGSKA (reference sequence).

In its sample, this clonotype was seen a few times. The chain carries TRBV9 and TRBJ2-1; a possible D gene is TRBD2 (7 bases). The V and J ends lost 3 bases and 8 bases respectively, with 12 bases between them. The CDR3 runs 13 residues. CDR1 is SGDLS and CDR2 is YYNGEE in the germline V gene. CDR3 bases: TGTGCCAGCAGCGCCCCGGGGGGCTATGAGCAGTTCTTC. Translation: CASSAPGGYEQFF.

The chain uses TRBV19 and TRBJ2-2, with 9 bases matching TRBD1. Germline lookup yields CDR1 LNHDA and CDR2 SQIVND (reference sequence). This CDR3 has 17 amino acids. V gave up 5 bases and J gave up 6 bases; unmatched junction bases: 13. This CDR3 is CASSSPPGTGFPGELFF. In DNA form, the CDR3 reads TGTGCCAGTAGTTCACCTCCTGGGACAGGGTTCCCCGGGGAGCTGTTTTTT.

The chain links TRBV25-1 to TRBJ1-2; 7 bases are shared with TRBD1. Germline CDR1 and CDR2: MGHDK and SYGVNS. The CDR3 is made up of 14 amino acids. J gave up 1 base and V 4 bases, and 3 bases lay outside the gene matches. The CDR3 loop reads CASSVPGGNYGYTF. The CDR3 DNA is TGTGCCAGCAGTGTTCCAGGGGGTAACTATGGCTACACCTTC.

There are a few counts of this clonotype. CDR3 DNA: TGTGCCAGCAGTTTAAGCCAGGACGACACGAACACTGAAGCTTTCTTT. It is translated as CASSLSQDDTNTEAFF. The J gene is TRBJ1-1, the V gene TRBV12-3 or TRBV12-4; unclear D gene. Deletions cut 2 bases from V and 1 base from J, with 14 bases between. The CDR3 runs to 16 residues.

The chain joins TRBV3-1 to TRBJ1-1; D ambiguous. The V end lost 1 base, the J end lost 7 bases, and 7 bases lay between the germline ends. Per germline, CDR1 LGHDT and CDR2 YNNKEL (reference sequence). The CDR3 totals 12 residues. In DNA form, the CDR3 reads TGTGCCAGCAGCCAAGGGTCCCTTGAAGCTTTCTTT. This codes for CASSQGSLEAFF.

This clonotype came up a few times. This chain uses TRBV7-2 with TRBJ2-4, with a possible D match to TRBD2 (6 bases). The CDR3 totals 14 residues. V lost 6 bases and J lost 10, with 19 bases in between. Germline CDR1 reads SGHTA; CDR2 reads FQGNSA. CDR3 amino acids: CASSGAGREGIQYF. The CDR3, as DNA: TGTGCCAGCAGTGGCGCGGGGCGTGAAGGTATTCAGTACTTC.

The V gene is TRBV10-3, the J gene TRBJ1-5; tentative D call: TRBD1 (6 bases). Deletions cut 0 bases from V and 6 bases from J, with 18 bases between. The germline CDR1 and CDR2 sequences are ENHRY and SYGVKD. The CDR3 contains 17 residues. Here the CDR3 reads CAISESGGGSVGQPQHF. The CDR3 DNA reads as TGTGCCATCAGTGAGTCGGGCGGGGGCTCGGTGGGTCAGCCCCAGCATTTT.

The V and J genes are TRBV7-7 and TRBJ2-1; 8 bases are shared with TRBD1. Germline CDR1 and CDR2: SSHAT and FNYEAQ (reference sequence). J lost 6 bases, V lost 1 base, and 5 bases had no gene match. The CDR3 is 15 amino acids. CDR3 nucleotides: TGTGCCAGCAGCTTAGGCCAGGGGGCCGGCAATGAGCAGTTCTTC. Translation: CASSLGQGAGNEQFF. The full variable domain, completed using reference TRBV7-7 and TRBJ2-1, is GAGVSQSPRYKVTKRGQDVTLRCDPISSHATLYWYQQALGQGPEFLTYFNYEAQPDKSGLPSDRFSAERPEGSISTLTIQRTEQRDSAMYRCASSLGQGAGNEQFFGPGTRLTVL.

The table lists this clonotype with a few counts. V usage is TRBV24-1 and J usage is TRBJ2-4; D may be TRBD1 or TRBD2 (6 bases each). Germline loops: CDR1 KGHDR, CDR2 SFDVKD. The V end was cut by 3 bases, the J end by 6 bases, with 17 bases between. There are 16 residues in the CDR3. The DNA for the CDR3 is TGTGCCACCAGTGATGTCGCAGGGGAGGAGAGAAACATTCAGTACTTC. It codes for CATSDVAGEERNIQYF.

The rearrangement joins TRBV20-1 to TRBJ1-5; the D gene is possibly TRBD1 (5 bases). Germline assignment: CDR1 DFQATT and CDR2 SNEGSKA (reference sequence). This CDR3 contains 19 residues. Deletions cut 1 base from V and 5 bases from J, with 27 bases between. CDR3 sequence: CSARGRDSHLPSEHQPQHF. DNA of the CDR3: TGCAGTGCTAGAGGCCGAGACAGTCACTTACCGAGCGAACATCAGCCCCAGCATTTT.